This TCR beta chain was observed in a study of blood T cells in healthy people across ages. The CDR3 runs to 14 residues. The V and J ends lost 2 bases and 4 bases respectively, with 10 bases between them. Per the germline V gene, CDR1 is SGHVS and CDR2 is FNYEAQ. It was with a sample-barcoded 5' primer and a J-beta primer mix that a second PCR of about 7 to 12 cycles was run. Via MiXCR, TCRdb re-called the 5' RACE reads, giving one row per CDR3 protein. Seen here are 550,000 to 750,000 distinct CDR3 sequences, around 20% observed once, and the top ten hold 3% to 4.5%. This clonotype was counted only a few times.

Sequencing was done on a sample of blood. This receptor was taken from a man in his 70s in good health. The chain links TRBV7-6 to TRBJ2-3; D is undetermined. The CDR3 nucleotides read TGTGCCAGCAGCTTATCGGGCAACTCAGATACGCAGTATTTT. Translating gives CASSLSGNSDTQYF.